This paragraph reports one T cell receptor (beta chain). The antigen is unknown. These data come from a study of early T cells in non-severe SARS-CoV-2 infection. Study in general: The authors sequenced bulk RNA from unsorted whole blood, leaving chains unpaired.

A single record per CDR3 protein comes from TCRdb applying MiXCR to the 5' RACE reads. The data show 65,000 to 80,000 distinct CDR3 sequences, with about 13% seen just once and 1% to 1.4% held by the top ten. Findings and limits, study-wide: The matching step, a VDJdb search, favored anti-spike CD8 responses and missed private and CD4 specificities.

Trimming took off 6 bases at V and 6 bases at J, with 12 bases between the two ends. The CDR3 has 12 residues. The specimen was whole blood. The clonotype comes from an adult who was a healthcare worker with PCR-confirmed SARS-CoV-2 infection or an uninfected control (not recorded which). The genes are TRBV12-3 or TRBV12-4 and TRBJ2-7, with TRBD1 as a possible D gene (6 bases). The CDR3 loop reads CASSLTGLEQYF. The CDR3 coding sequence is TGTGCCAGCAGCCTGACAGGTCTCGAGCAGTACTTC.